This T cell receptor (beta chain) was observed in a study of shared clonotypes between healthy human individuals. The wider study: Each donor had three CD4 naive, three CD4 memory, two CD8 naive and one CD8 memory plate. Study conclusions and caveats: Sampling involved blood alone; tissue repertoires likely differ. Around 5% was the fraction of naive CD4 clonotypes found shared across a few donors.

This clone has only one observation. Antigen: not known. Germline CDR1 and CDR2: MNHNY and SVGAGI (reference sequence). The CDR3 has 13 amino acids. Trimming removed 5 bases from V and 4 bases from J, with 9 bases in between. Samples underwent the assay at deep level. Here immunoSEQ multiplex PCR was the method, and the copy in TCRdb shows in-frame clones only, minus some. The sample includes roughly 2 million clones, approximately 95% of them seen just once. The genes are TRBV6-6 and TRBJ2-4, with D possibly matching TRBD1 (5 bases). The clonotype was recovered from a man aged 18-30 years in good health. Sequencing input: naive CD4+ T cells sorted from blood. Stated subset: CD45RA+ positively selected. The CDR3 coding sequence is TGTGCCAGCAGTCCACAGGAGAAAAACATTCAGTACTTC. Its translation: CASSPQEKNIQYF.